This passage covers 19 T cell receptor beta chains from one sample sequenced in a study of shared clonotypes between healthy human individuals. Data came from immunoSEQ multiplex PCR; TCRdb stores just in-frame clones and leaves some out. The data hold about 2.3 million clones, with 85% to 95% observed a single time. The sequenced sample consisted of naive CD4+ T cells from PBMCs. As to subset: CD45RA+ positively selected. These receptors all stem from a man between 18 and 29 years old in good health. Some clones in this sample may be carry-over from other donors' samples.

The rearrangement uses TRBV11-1 and TRBJ1-4, with unresolved D. The CDR3 spans 15 residues. Trimming removed 1 base from V and 0 bases from J, with 6 bases in between. CDR1 is SGHAT and CDR2 is FQDESV in the germline V gene (reference sequence). CDR3 amino acids: CASSLGIATNEKLFF. The CDR3 nucleotides read TGTGCCAGCAGCTTAGGGATTGCAACTAATGAAAAACTGTTTTTT.

The rearrangement uses TRBV9 and TRBJ2-3; D remains unclear. Deletions cut 1 base from V and 6 bases from J, with 12 bases between. Germline V gives CDR1 SGDLS, CDR2 YYNGEE. The length of the CDR3 is 14 residues. CDR3 protein: CASSVRELRDTQYF. The CDR3 DNA is TGTGCCAGCAGCGTACGTGAACTTAGGGATACGCAGTATTTT.

The chain links TRBV27 to TRBJ1-2; 8 bases agree with TRBD1. Germline V gives CDR1 MNHEY, CDR2 SMNVEV (reference sequence). The J segment lost 4 bases and the V segment lost 3 bases, leaving 4 bases of the junction unmatched. The CDR3 contains 14 residues. The CDR3 loop is CASSFQGAGYGYTF. The CDR3 bases are TGTGCCAGCAGTTTCCAGGGGGCGGGCTATGGCTACACCTTC.

This chain uses TRBV27 with TRBJ1-1; D possibly corresponds to TRBD1 (5 bases). Germline CDR1 MNHEY, CDR2 SMNVEV (reference sequence). The CDR3 totals 17 residues. The V end lost 1 base, the J end lost 5 bases, and 20 bases lay between the germline ends. CDR3 sequence (DNA): TGTGCCAGCAGTTTATATCGCGGCAGGCAGGGAAGAACTGAAGCTTTCTTT. This sequence encodes CASSLYRGRQGRTEAFF.

This chain connects TRBV5-5 to TRBJ2-7; TRBD2 agrees at 14 bases. Germline CDR1 SGHKS, CDR2 YYEKEE (reference sequence). The CDR3 is 15 amino acids. Unmatched junction bases numbered 3, after V lost 4 bases and J lost 3 bases. CDR3 coding DNA: TGTGCCAGCAGCGGCGGACTAGCGGGGGGCTACGAGCAGTACTTC. Its protein is CASSGGLAGGYEQYF.

The V and J genes are TRBV5-1 and TRBJ2-1; TRBD2 matches 9 bases. Germline V CDR1 and CDR2: SGHRS, YFSETQ. V was clipped by 2 bases and J by 2 bases; unmatched bases: 2. CDR3 length equals 15 residues. In nucleotides, the CDR3 is TGCGCCAGCAGCTTCTCTAGCGGGGCCTACAATGAGCAGTTCTTC. Encoded protein: CASSFSSGAYNEQFF.

The chain uses TRBV11-2 and TRBJ2-5; perhaps TRBD1 as D (6 bases). V lost 7 bases to trimming and J lost 4 bases, with 16 bases between them. Germline CDR1 and CDR2: SGHAT and FQNNGV. This CDR3 has 14 residues. CDR3 sequence reads: CASTSPGVVETQYF. CDR3 nucleotides: TGTGCCAGCACCTCCCCAGGGGTGGTAGAGACCCAGTACTTC.

The rearrangement joins TRBV30 to TRBJ2-3, with D tentatively TRBD1 (6 bases). Germline assignment: CDR1 GTSNPN and CDR2 SVGIG (reference sequence). Trimming removed 2 bases at V and 4 bases at J, with 7 bases between. The CDR3 extends over 12 amino acids. CDR3 DNA sequence: TGTGCCTGGAGTAAGGGGGCAGATACGCAGTATTTT. Amino acid sequence: CAWSKGADTQYF.

This clone came up a few times. V usage is TRBV28 and J usage is TRBJ1-1; D is unclear. V lost 5 bases and J lost 3, with 13 bases in between. This CDR3 is built from 14 residues. Germline V CDR1 and CDR2: MDHEN, SYDVKM. The CDR3 sequence is CASSPPTYYTEAFF. CDR3 bases: TGTGCCAGCAGTCCCCCAACGTACTACACTGAAGCTTTCTTT.

About this clone itself: The sample carries other DNA sequences with the same CDR3. This chain links TRBV7-6 with TRBJ2-7; TRBD2 matches at 7 bases. The trim removed 2 bases at V and 1 base at J, leaving 2 bases unmatched. Germline lookup yields CDR1 SGHVS and CDR2 FNYEAQ. The CDR3 spans 14 residues. The CDR3 loop is CASSLLGGSYEQYF. Written as DNA, the CDR3 is TGTGCCAGCAGCTTACTCGGGGGGTCCTACGAGCAGTACTTC.

The chain carries TRBV28 and TRBJ1-2; D possibly corresponds to TRBD1 (6 bases). CDR3 length equals 14 residues. With 5 bases removed from V and 6 bases from J, the gap between germline ends came to 16 bases. The V gene's germline CDR1 is MDHEN and CDR2 SYDVKM. CDR3 nucleotide sequence: TGTGCCAGCAGTCCCCCCGACAGGTTTGATGGCTACACCTTC. Encoded protein: CASSPPDRFDGYTF.

The chain links TRBV2 to TRBJ2-5, with a tentative D call TRBD1 (6 bases). Per the germline V gene, CDR1 is SNHLY and CDR2 is FYNNEI. The V and J ends lost 8 bases and 0 bases respectively, with 10 bases between them. This CDR3 is 13 amino acids long. The CDR3 loop reads CASATGYQETQYF. CDR3 DNA: TGTGCCAGCGCTACAGGGTACCAAGAGACCCAGTACTTC.

V is TRBV11-1 and J is TRBJ2-5, with 11 bases fitting TRBD2. In germline, CDR1 is SGHAT, CDR2 FQDESV (reference sequence). The CDR3 length is 16 residues. Trimming at V came to 3 bases and at J to 5 bases, leaving 8 bases not matched to a gene. The CDR3 DNA follows: TGTGCCAGCAGCTTTCAACTAGCGGGAGCGACGGAGACCCAGTACTTC. Translation gives CASSFQLAGATETQYF. Variable domain in full (rest from reference TRBV11-1 and TRBJ2-5): EAEVAQSPRYKITEKSQAVAFWCDPISGHATLYWYRQILGQGPELLVQFQDESVVDDSQLPKDRFSAERLKGVDSTLKIQPAELGDSAMYLCASSFQLAGATETQYFGPGTRLLVL.

Points on this clone: The same CDR3 can be traced to other DNA sequences in this sample. The chain uses TRBV19 and TRBJ1-3; D call uncertain. Looked up from germline, CDR1 is LNHDA and CDR2 is SQIVND (reference sequence). V lost 4 bases, J lost 3 bases, and 10 bases lay in between. The CDR3 is 14 residues long. In DNA form, the CDR3 reads TGTGCCAGTAGTAGACCAGGCAGTGGAAACACCATATATTTT. Residues: CASSRPGSGNTIYF.

The rearrangement uses TRBV5-4 and TRBJ2-1; TRBD2 agrees at 10 bases. The CDR3 extends over 16 amino acids. V gave up 2 bases and J gave up 9 bases; unmatched junction bases: 11. In germline, CDR1 is SGHNT, CDR2 YYREEE (reference sequence). The CDR3 sequence is CASSFLPTSGLGEQFF. As DNA, the CDR3 is TGTGCCAGCAGCTTCCTCCCGACTAGCGGGCTCGGTGAGCAGTTCTTC.

This clone appeared once. CDR3 amino acids: CAISESGPSYEQYF. DNA of the CDR3: TGTGCCATCAGTGAGTCGGGCCCTTCCTACGAGCAGTACTTC. V is TRBV10-3 and J is TRBJ2-7; D is ambiguous. Per germline, CDR1 ENHRY and CDR2 SYGVKD. V was pared by 0 bases and J by 1 base, with 7 bases between. The CDR3 has 14 amino acids.

The rearrangement uses TRBV5-1 and TRBJ1-1; perhaps TRBD1 as D (6 bases). In germline, CDR1 is SGHRS, CDR2 YFSETQ. V was pared by 2 bases and J by 1 base, with 15 bases between. The CDR3 contains 16 residues. The CDR3 DNA reads TGCGCCAGCAGCTTTATAGCAACACAGGGGAACACTGAAGCTTTCTTT. It codes for CASSFIATQGNTEAFF.

This chain joins TRBV7-9 and TRBJ2-2; D is unresolved. CDR1 and CDR2 from the germline V gene are SEHNR and FQNEAQ (reference sequence). The germline V and J ends were trimmed by 5 bases and 8 bases, with 9 bases remaining between them. This CDR3 has 12 amino acids. Written as DNA, the CDR3 is TGTGCCAGCAGCAACAAGATAGGGGAGCTGTTTTTT. It is translated as CASSNKIGELFF.

The genes are TRBV6-5 and TRBJ1-1; D call uncertain. The V end was cut by 2 bases, the J end by 6 bases, with 16 bases between. From germline, CDR1 is MNHEY and CDR2 SVGAGI. The CDR3 is made up of 15 amino acids. This chain's CDR3 is CASSYGLGSGAEAFF. The CDR3 region has the DNA TGTGCCAGCAGTTACGGTCTGGGGTCTGGGGCTGAAGCTTTCTTT.